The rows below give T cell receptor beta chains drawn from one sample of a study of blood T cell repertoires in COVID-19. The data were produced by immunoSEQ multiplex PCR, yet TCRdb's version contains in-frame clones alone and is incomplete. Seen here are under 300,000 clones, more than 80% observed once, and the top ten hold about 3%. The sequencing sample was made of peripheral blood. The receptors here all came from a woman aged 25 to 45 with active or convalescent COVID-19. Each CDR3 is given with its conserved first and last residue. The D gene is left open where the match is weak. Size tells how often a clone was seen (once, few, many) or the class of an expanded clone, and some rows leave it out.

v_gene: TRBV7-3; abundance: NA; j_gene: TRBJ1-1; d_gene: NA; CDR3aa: CASGRRAGTEAFF; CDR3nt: TGTGCCAGCGGGCGAAGGGCGGGCACTGAAGCTTTCTTT
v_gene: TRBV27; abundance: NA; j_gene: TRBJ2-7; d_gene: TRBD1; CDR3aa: CASRPTGDISYEQYF; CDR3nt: TGTGCCAGCAGGCCGACAGGGGACATCTCCTACGAGCAGTACTTC
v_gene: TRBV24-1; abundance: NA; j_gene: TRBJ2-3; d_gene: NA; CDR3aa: CATPLTRGNLTDTQYF; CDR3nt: TGTGCCACCCCCCTGACGCGGGGAAACCTCACAGATACGCAGTATTTT
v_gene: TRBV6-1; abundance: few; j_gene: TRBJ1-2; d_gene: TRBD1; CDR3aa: CASREGGTYGYTF; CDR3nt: TGTGCCAGCAGGGAAGGGGGCACCTATGGCTACACCTTC
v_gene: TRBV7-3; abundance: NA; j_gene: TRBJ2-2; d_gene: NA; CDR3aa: CASSSQPGPNTGELFF; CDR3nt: TGTGCCAGCAGCTCCCAGCCAGGGCCGAACACCGGGGAGCTGTTTTTT
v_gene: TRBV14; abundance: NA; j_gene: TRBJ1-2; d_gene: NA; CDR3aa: CASSQDPGVSYRDGYTF; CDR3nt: TGTGCCAGCAGCCAAGATCCAGGGGTATCGTATAGGGACGGCTACACCTTC
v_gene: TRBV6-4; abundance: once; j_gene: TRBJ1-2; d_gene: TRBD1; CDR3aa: CASSPGGDSYGYTF; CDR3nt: TGTGCCAGCAGTCCAGGGGGCGATAGCTATGGCTACACCTTC
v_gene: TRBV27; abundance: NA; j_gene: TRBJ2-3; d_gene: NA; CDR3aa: CASSWDSSDTQYF; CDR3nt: TGTGCCAGCAGTTGGGACTCCTCAGATACGCAGTATTTT
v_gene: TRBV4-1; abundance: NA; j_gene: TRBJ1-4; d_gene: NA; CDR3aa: CASSLAGNEKLFF; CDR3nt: TGCGCCAGCAGCCTGGCAGGGAATGAAAAACTGTTTTTT
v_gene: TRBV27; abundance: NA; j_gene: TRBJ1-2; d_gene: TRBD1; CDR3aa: CASSLFPGQGVFGYTF; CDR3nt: TGTGCCAGCAGTTTATTCCCGGGACAGGGAGTTTTCGGCTACACCTTC
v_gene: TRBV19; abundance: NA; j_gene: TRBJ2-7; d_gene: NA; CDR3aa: CASSIGGREQYF; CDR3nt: TGTGCCAGTAGTATAGGAGGGCGCGAGCAGTACTTC
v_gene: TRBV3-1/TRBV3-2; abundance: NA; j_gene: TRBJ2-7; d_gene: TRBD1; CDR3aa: CASSPGQLYEQYF; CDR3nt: TGTGCCAGCAGCCCGGGACAGCTGTACGAGCAGTACTTC
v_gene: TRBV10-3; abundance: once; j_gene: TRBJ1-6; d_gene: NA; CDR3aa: CAISSRRVDDSPLHF; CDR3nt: TGTGCCATCAGTTCCCGCAGGGTGGATGATTCACCCCTCCACTTT
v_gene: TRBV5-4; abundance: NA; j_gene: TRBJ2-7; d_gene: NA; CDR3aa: CASSLDSNEQYF; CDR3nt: TGTGCCAGCAGCTTGGACAGCAACGAGCAGTACTTC
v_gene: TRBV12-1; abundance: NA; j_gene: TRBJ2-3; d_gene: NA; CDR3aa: CASSQRDRDTQYF; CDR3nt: TGTGCCAGCAGCCAAAGGGACAGAGATACGCAGTATTTT
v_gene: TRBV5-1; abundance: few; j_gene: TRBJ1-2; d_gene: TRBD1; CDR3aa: CASSPLTGGSYGYTF; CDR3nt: TGCGCCAGCAGCCCGCTGACAGGGGGCAGCTATGGCTACACCTTC
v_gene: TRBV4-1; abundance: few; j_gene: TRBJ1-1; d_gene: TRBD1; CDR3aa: CASSQGPGYRGPSGDTEAFF; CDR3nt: TGCGCCAGCAGCCAAGGGCCGGGGTACAGGGGCCCCTCTGGGGACACTGAAGCTTTCTTT
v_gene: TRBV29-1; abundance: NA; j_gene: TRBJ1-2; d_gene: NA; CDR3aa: CSVDAGQSYGYTF; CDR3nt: TGCAGCGTTGACGCCGGACAGTCCTATGGCTACACCTTC
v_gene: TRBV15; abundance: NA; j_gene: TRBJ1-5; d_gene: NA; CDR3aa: CATSRDQAYSNQPQHF; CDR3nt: TGTGCCACCAGCAGAGATCAGGCATATAGCAATCAGCCCCAGCATTTT
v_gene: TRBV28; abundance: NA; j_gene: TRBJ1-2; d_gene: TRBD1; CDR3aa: CASSLGWTGGLYGYTF; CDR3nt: TGTGCCAGCAGTTTGGGTTGGACAGGGGGACTCTATGGCTACACCTTC
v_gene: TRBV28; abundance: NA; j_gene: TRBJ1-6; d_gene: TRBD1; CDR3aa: CASRAGTGLSPLHF; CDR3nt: TGTGCCAGCAGGGCCGGGACAGGGCTTTCACCCCTCCACTTT
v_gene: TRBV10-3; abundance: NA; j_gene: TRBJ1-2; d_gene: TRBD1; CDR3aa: CAIRVRTGNYGYTF; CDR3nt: TGTGCCATCAGAGTCAGGACAGGAAACTATGGCTACACCTTC
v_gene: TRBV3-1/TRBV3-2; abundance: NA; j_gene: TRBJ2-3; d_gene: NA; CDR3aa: CASSPSAGDTQYF; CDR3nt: TGTGCCAGCAGCCCCAGCGCGGGGGATACGCAGTATTTT
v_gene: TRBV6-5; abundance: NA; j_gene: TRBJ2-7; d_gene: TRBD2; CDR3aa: CASRGSSGGTYEQYF; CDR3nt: TGTGCCAGCAGGGGATCGAGCGGGGGGACCTACGAGCAGTACTTC
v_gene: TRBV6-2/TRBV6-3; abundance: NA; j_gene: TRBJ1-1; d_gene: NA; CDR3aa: CASSYSPGNTEAFF; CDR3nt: TGTGCCAGCAGTTACTCGCCGGGGAACACTGAAGCTTTCTTT
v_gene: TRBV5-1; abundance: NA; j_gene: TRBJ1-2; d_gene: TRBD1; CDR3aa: CASSSTGGGFGYTF; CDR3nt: TGCGCCAGCAGCTCGACAGGGGGCGGATTTGGCTACACCTTC
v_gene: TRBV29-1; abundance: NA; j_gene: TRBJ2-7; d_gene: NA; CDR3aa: CSVEPAGTYEQYF; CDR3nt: TGCAGCGTTGAGCCGGCAGGGACCTACGAGCAGTACTTC
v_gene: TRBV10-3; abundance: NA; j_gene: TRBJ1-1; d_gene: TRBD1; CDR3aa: CAINAGQGANTEAFF; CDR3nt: TGTGCCATCAACGCCGGACAGGGAGCGAACACTGAAGCTTTCTTT
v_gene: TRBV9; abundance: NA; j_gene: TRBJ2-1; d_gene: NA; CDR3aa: CASSTRTDNEQFF; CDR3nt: TGTGCCAGCAGCACTCGGACAGACAATGAGCAGTTCTTC
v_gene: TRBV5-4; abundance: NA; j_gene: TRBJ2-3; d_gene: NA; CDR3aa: CASSLAGVGTDTQYF; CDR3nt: TGTGCCAGCAGCTTGGCAGGGGTGGGCACAGATACGCAGTATTTT
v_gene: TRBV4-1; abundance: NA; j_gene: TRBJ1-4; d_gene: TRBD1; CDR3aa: CASSHNTGGGSEKLFF; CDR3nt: TGCGCCAGCAGCCATAATACAGGGGGAGGTAGTGAAAAACTGTTTTTT
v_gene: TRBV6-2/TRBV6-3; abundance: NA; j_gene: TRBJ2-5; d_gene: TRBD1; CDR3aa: CASSWAGQGVEETQYF; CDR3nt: TGTGCCAGCAGTTGGGCGGGACAGGGCGTAGAAGAGACCCAGTACTTC
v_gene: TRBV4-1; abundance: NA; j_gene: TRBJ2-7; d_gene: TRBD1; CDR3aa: CASSQGSGTDPEQYF; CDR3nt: TGCGCCAGCAGCCAAGGATCCGGGACAGACCCCGAGCAGTACTTC
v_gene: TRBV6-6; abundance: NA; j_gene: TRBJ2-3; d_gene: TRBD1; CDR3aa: CASRDRDRVTDTQYF; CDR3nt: TGTGCCAGCAGAGACCGGGACAGGGTCACAGATACGCAGTATTTT
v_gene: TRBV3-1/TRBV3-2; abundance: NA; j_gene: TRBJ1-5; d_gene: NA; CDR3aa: CASSDEDVTQQRNQPQHF; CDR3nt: TGTGCCAGCAGCGACGAAGACGTTACCCAGCAGAGGAATCAGCCCCAGCATTTT
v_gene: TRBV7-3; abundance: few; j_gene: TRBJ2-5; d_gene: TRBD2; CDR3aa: CASGPGGADETQYF; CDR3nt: TGTGCCAGCGGCCCCGGGGGGGCGGATGAGACCCAGTACTTC
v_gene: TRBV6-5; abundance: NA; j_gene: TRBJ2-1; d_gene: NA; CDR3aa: CASKQKGPSYNEQFF; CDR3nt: TGTGCCAGCAAACAGAAAGGCCCCTCCTACAATGAGCAGTTCTTC
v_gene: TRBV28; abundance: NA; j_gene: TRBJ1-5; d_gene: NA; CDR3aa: CASSGEVNQPQHF; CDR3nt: TGTGCCAGCAGTGGGGAGGTCAATCAGCCCCAGCATTTT
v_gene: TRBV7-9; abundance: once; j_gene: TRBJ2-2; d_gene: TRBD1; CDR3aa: CASSLDRGRIGELFF; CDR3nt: TGTGCCAGCAGCCTGGACAGGGGGCGGATCGGGGAGCTGTTTTTT
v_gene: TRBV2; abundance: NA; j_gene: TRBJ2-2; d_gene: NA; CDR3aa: CASSEGLENTGELFF; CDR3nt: TGTGCCAGCAGCGAGGGACTGGAGAACACCGGGGAGCTGTTTTTT
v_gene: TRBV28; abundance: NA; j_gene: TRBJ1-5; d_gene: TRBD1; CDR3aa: CASSPDRVSPPQHF; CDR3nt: TGTGCCAGCAGTCCCGACAGGGTTTCGCCGCCCCAGCATTTT
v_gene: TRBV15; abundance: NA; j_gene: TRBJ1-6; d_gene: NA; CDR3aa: CATSTQGYSPLHF; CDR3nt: TGTGCCACCAGCACCCAGGGATATTCACCCCTCCACTTT
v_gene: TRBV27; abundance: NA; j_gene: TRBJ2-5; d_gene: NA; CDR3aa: CASSLYGRGVGETQYF; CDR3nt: TGTGCCAGCAGTTTATATGGCAGGGGGGTTGGAGAGACCCAGTACTTC
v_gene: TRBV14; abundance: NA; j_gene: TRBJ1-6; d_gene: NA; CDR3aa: CASSQNRVGALRGSPLHF; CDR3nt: TGTGCCAGCAGCCAAAATCGCGTTGGGGCCCTAAGGGGCTCACCCCTCCACTTT
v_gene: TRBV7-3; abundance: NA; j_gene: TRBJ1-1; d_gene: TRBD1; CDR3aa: CASRLDRASEAFF; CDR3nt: TGTGCCAGCAGGCTAGACAGGGCCTCTGAAGCTTTCTTT
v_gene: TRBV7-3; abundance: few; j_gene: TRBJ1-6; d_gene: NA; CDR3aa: CASSLDGNFYNSPLHF; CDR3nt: TGTGCCAGCAGCTTAGACGGGAACTTCTATAATTCACCCCTCCACTTT
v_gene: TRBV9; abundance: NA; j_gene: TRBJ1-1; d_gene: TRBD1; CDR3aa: CASSVDPDRAVEAFF; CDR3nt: TGTGCCAGCAGCGTAGACCCTGACAGGGCGGTTGAAGCTTTCTTT
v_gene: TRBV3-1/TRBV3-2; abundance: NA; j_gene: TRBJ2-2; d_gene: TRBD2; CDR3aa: CASSQVAGGRGELFF; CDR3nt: TGTGCCAGCAGCCAAGTAGCGGGGGGGCGAGGAGAGCTGTTTTTT
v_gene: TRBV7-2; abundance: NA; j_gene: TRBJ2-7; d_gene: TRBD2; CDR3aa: CASSLRLAGTYEQYF; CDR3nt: TGTGCCAGCAGCTTGCGGCTAGCGGGAACCTACGAGCAGTACTTC
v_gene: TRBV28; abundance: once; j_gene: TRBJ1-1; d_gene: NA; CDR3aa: CASASLIQNIIAFF; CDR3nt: TGTGCCAGCGCCTCATTGATACAAAATATAATAGCTTTCTTT
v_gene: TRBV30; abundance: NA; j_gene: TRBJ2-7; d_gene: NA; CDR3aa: CAWSVRQAYEQYF; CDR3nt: TGTGCCTGGAGTGTAAGGCAGGCCTACGAGCAGTACTTC